This T cell receptor beta chain was sequenced for a study of shared clonotypes between healthy human individuals. CDR1 and CDR2 (germline): MNHNS, SASEGT. This CDR3 comprises 14 residues. The germline V and J ends were trimmed by 1 base and 6 bases, with 12 bases remaining between them. Here immunoSEQ multiplex PCR was the method, and the copy in TCRdb shows in-frame clones only, minus some. The sample has about 2,500,000 clones; around 94% are singletons. The sample was naive CD4+ T cells sorted from blood. The sample's subset: CD45RA+ positively selected. V is TRBV6-1 and J is TRBJ1-2; D unclear. The TCR comes from a young man in good health. This CDR3 reads CASSEEARLDGYTF. The CDR3 DNA reads as TGTGCCAGCAGTGAAGAAGCCAGACTTGATGGCTACACCTTC.